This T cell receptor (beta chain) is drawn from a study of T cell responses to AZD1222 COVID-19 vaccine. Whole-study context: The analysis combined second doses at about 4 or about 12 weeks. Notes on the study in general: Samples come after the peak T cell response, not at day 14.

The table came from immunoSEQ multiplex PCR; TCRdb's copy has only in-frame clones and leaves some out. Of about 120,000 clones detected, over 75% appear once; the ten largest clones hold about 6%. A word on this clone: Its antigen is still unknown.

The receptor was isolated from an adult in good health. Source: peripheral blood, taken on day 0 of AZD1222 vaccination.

CDR3 in amino acids: CATADPSPYNSPLHF. The CDR3 bases are TGTGCCACCGCGGATCCCTCTCCTTATAATTCACCCCTCCACTTT. This chain links TRBV27 with TRBJ1-6; no clear D. V lost 10 bases and J lost 4, with 17 bases in between. This CDR3 spans 15 amino acids. CDR1 is MNHEY, CDR2 SMNVEV, per germline (reference sequence).